This T cell receptor (beta chain) was obtained from a study of regulatory T cells in long-lasting Graves disease. This clonotype was picked up many times. Arm-PCR of CDR3 regions and iRepertoire HTBI primers were used to build TCR beta libraries. Each CDR3 protein is one row after TCRdb ran MiXCR on the multiplex PCR reads. The sample carries approximately 400,000 distinct CDR3 sequences, about 15% recorded once. Looked up from germline, CDR1 is MDHEN and CDR2 is SYDVKM. V lost 6 bases to trimming and J lost 3 bases; unmatched junction nucleotides: 5. This CDR3 is built from 14 residues. Time point meaning: newly diagnosed GD, antithyroid drugs for less than 3 months. PBMC RNA was the source of the TCR library. This same sample was also taken into another study, of T cells in Graves' hyperthyroidism and ophthalmopathy.

The receptor was derived from a woman in her twenties or thirties with Graves disease. This sample comprised peripheral blood mononuclear cells (PBMCs), obtained at new diagnosis, from a patient treated with antithyroid drugs. The chain is built from TRBV28 and TRBJ1-3; TRBD1 agrees at 7 bases. The CDR3 nucleotides read TGTGCCAGCAGCCAGAGGACAGGTGGAAACACCATATATTTT. Amino acid sequence: CASSQRTGGNTIYF.